The 32 T cell receptor beta chains reported below all come from one sample, sequenced in a study of human T cells and chemical hapten exposure. Each CDR3 protein is one row after TCRdb ran MiXCR on the RACE reads. Here the sample spans some 110,000 distinct CDR3 sequences, less than 35% being singletons. Time point reported: patch test 3, about 24 weeks after DPC sensitization. The treatment is: therapeutic diphenylcyclopropenone sensitization with weekly scalp DPC. Source: whole blood, taken in connection with sensitization to the hapten diphenylcyclopropenone (DPC). Every receptor here comes from a middle-aged man with alopecia areata. Some clones in this sample may be carry-over from other donors' samples.

This clonotype was counted at least ten times. J is TRBJ2-5 and V is TRBV9, with 9 bases fitting TRBD2. V gave up 0 bases and J gave up 5 bases; unmatched junction bases: 5. The CDR3 is made up of 15 amino acids. Germline V gives CDR1 SGDLS, CDR2 YYNGEE. The CDR3 nucleotides read TGTGCCAGCAGCGTAGGTAGCGGGAGTACGGAGACCCAGTACTTC. This sequence encodes CASSVGSGSTETQYF.

The chain combines TRBV4-2 with TRBJ1-6; D is unresolved. The CDR3 loop spans 17 amino acids. The germline V gene encodes CDR1 LGHNA and CDR2 YNFKEQ. V lost 0 bases to trimming and J lost 0 bases, with 9 bases between them. CDR3 protein: CASSQEMGSSYNSPLHF. The CDR3 coding sequence is TGTGCCAGCAGCCAAGAAATGGGTAGCTCCTATAATTCACCCCTCCACTTT.

The chain is built from TRBV20-1 and TRBJ2-3; the D gene is possibly TRBD2 (6 bases). Trimming cost V 0 bases and J 5 bases, with 21 bases left between them. The CDR3 has 17 amino acids. Germline V CDR1 and CDR2: DFQATT, SNEGSKA (reference sequence). The CDR3 DNA sequence: TGCAGTGCTAGAGATCCAGCGGGCCCCGGCCAGGGAGATACGCAGTATTTT. Its translation: CSARDPAGPGQGDTQYF.

The chain joins TRBV14 to TRBJ1-3; D is undetermined. In germline, CDR1 is SGHDN, CDR2 FVKESK. Deletions cut 0 bases from V and 9 bases from J, with 18 bases between. This CDR3 spans 16 amino acids. CDR3 nucleotide sequence: TGTGCCAGCAGCCAAGATAAGACCGCAGGCTCTACCACCATATATTTT. It encodes CASSQDKTAGSTTIYF.

This rearrangement joins TRBV7-2 to TRBJ2-5; 7 nucleotides align to TRBD1. After removal of 5 bases from V and 10 bases from J, the junction contained 10 bases not matched to a gene. Germline CDR1 is SGHTA and CDR2 is FQGNSA. The CDR3 extends over 13 amino acids. CDR3 bases: TGTGCCAGCAGCCCAGGGACAGAAAGGATCCAGTACTTC. Residues: CASSPGTERIQYF.

This chain links TRBV30 with TRBJ2-2; 13 bases align to TRBD2. There are 16 residues in the CDR3. V shed 3 bases and J 4 bases; nucleotides not matched to a gene: 5. Germline V CDR1 and CDR2: GTSNPN, SVGIG (reference sequence). The CDR3 bases are TGTGCCTGGAGCCGACTAGCGGGAGGTAGCACCGGGGAGCTGTTTTTT. It specifies CAWSRLAGGSTGELFF.

This rearrangement joins TRBV28 to TRBJ2-1; D uncertain. The germline gives CDR1 MDHEN, CDR2 SYDVKM. The CDR3 covers 14 residues. V was cut by 5 bases and J by 4 bases, with 12 bases left in between. Written as DNA, the CDR3 is TGTGCCAGCAGTCCCCAATTCGGGTACAATGAGCAGTTCTTC. It specifies CASSPQFGYNEQFF.

This rearrangement joins TRBV28 to TRBJ2-5, with D possibly matching TRBD1 (7 bases). The CDR3 is 15 amino acids. CDR1 and CDR2 from the germline V gene are MDHEN and SYDVKM. Trimming stripped 7 bases from V and 4 bases from J, with 19 bases between. CDR3 in amino acids: CASTLGGQRGETQYF. The DNA of the CDR3 is TGTGCCAGCACCCTCGGGGGACAGAGGGGAGAGACCCAGTACTTC.

This clonotype showed up just a few times. The J gene is TRBJ2-5, the V gene TRBV5-6, with 8 bases lining up with TRBD1. The CDR3 has 14 residues. CDR1 and CDR2 from the germline V gene are SGHDT and YYEEEE. Losses at the gene ends were 4 bases for V and 2 bases for J; bases not matched to a gene: 4. In nucleotides, the CDR3 is TGTGCCAGCAGCGAGACAGGGGTTCAAGAGACCCAGTACTTC. This encodes CASSETGVQETQYF.

This clonotype has more than one count but fewer than ten. The chain joins TRBV6-5 to TRBJ2-3; weak D call: TRBD2 (5 bases). The germline V gene has CDR1 MNHEY and CDR2 SVGAGI. The CDR3 has 13 amino acids. Trimming pared 0 bases from V and 9 bases from J, leaving 10 bases between. The CDR3 DNA follows: TGTGCCAGCAGTTACTCGGTTAGGAGGACGCAGTATTTT. This translates into CASSYSVRRTQYF.

The table lists this clonotype with a few counts. The CDR3 DNA reads TGTGCCAGCAGCACGGGAATTTCCTACGAGCAGTACTTC. Its protein product is CASSTGISYEQYF. The chain employs TRBV9 and TRBJ2-7, with D perhaps matching TRBD2 (5 bases). V lost 4 bases and J 1 base, leaving 9 bases between the germline ends. This CDR3 contains 13 residues. The germline gives CDR1 SGDLS, CDR2 YYNGEE.

In its sample, this clonotype was seen a few times. V is TRBV20-1 and J is TRBJ2-7; D perhaps matches TRBD2 (5 bases). Germline V gives CDR1 DFQATT, CDR2 SNEGSKA (reference sequence). CDR3 length: 13 amino acids. V gave up 7 bases and J gave up 0 bases, with 13 bases separating them. CDR3 coding DNA: TGCAGTGGATTCGGGGAGTCCTCCTACGAGCAGTACTTC. Its protein product is CSGFGESSYEQYF.

This clonotype occurred a few times. This chain links TRBV3-1 with TRBJ2-3, with unresolved D. The V and J ends lost 10 bases and 2 bases respectively, with 22 bases between them. Germline assignment: CDR1 LGHDT and CDR2 YNNKEL (reference sequence). CDR3 length equals 16 residues. This chain's CDR3 is CATGPLSAANTDTQYF. The CDR3 bases are TGTGCCACCGGCCCCCTTTCGGCAGCAAACACAGATACGCAGTATTTT.

The V and J genes are TRBV4-1 and TRBJ1-5, with no clear D. The CDR3 is 14 amino acids. Trimming pared 0 bases from V and 9 bases from J, leaving 12 bases between. Germline values: CDR1 MGHRA, CDR2 YSYEKL. The CDR3 coding sequence is TGCGCCAGCAGCCAAGAATCCCTGAATGGGCCCCAGCATTTT. It encodes CASSQESLNGPQHF.

The rearrangement uses TRBV2 and TRBJ2-7; the D is unclear. Germline CDR1 reads SNHLY; CDR2 reads FYNNEI. This CDR3 spans 12 amino acids. CDR3 loop: CASSASSYGQYV. DNA of the CDR3: TGTGCCAGCAGTGCCTCCTCCTACGGGCAGTACGTC.

The chain links TRBV9 to TRBJ2-3, with D perhaps assigned TRBD1 or TRBD2 (6 bases each). The CDR3 has 11 amino acids. The germline V gene has CDR1 SGDLS and CDR2 YYNGEE. Deletions cut 6 bases from V and 10 bases from J, with 12 bases between. CDR3 nucleotides: TGTGCCAGCACCGGAGGGGGTGCGCAGTATTTT. Protein product: CASTGGGAQYF.

This chain joins TRBV6-6 and TRBJ1-3; the D gene is possibly TRBD1 (6 bases). With 6 bases removed from V and 1 base from J, the gap between germline ends came to 13 bases. CDR1 MNHNY and CDR2 SVGAGI come from the germline V gene (reference sequence). The CDR3 runs 15 residues. The chain's CDR3 is CASRPPGASGNTIYF. The CDR3 region has the DNA TGTGCCAGCAGACCCCCAGGGGCGTCTGGAAACACCATATATTTT.

V and J are TRBV7-9 and TRBJ1-1; unclear D gene. Trimming left V 1 base short and J 0 bases short, with 9 bases between. The CDR3 loop spans 15 amino acids. Germline V gene data show CDR1 as SEHNR and CDR2 as FQNEAQ (reference sequence). CDR3 sequence reads: CASSLEDGLNTEAFF. In DNA, the CDR3 is TGTGCCAGCAGCTTAGAAGACGGATTGAACACTGAAGCTTTCTTT.

This clonotype came up a few times. In DNA, the CDR3 is TGTGCCAGCAGCCTAACGACTAGCGGAGTTAACACCGGGGAGCTGTTTTTT. It translates to CASSLTTSGVNTGELFF. This rearrangement joins TRBV3-1 to TRBJ2-2, with 9 nucleotides matching TRBD2. The CDR3 contains 17 residues. CDR1 is LGHDT and CDR2 is YNNKEL in the germline V gene (reference sequence). Trimming took 4 bases from V and 2 from J; bases not matched to a gene: 8.

Note on this clonotype: A read error may account for a junction end that differs from germline. This sequence joins TRBV10-3 and TRBJ2-1, with D perhaps TRBD1 (5 bases). This CDR3 spans 12 amino acids. Germline loops: CDR1 ENHRY, CDR2 SYGVKD. This chain's CDR3 is CAISDEDNEQSF. In DNA form, the CDR3 reads TGTGCCATCAGTGACGAGGACAATGAGCAGTCCTTC.

This chain joins TRBV20-1 and TRBJ1-2; TRBD1 is a possible D gene (6 bases). The V gene lost 3 bases and the J gene lost 0 bases, with 8 bases spanning the gap. Germline values: CDR1 DFQATT, CDR2 SNEGSKA (reference sequence). The CDR3 length is 13 residues. The CDR3 reads CSARDRANYGYTF. CDR3 bases: TGCAGTGCTAGGGACAGAGCTAACTATGGCTACACCTTC.

This clonotype was observed a handful of times. DNA for the CDR3: TGTGCCAGCAGCTTGAGGGACAGGGGCACTGAAGCTTTCTTT. Protein: CASSLRDRGTEAFF. This chain uses TRBV5-4 with TRBJ1-1; 10 nucleotides line up with TRBD1. The trim removed 1 base at V and 4 bases at J, leaving 1 base unmatched. In germline, CDR1 is SGHNT, CDR2 YYREEE (reference sequence). The CDR3 loop spans 14 amino acids.

The rearrangement links TRBV28 to TRBJ1-4; D gene ambiguous. The ends were cut back, 4 bases at V and 8 bases at J, with 8 bases in the middle. Germline CDR1 is MDHEN and CDR2 is SYDVKM. This CDR3 has 12 residues. In DNA, the CDR3 is TGTGCCAGCAGTTCTGGCCGGGAAAAACTGTTTTTT. Amino acids: CASSSGREKLFF.

This clonotype appeared a few times. The chain carries TRBV5-4 and TRBJ2-1; TRBD2 aligns across 7 bases. This CDR3 is built from 15 residues. The V gene end was trimmed by 3 bases and the J gene end by 2 bases; junction bases not matched to a gene: 5. Germline CDR1 is SGHNT and CDR2 is YYREEE (reference sequence). CDR3 nucleotides: TGTGCCAGCAGCTGGAGCGGGAACACCTACAATGAGCAGTTCTTC. Its protein product is CASSWSGNTYNEQFF.

This clonotype was counted between two and nine times. The chain couples TRBV7-9 to TRBJ1-1, with no clear D. The CDR3 extends over 11 amino acids. Germline V gene sequence: CDR1 SEHNR, CDR2 FQNEAQ (reference sequence). V was clipped by 6 bases and J by 8 bases, with 10 bases between them. CDR3 nucleotides: TGTGCCAGCAGTCCCCTGGCGGAAGCTTTCTTT. Translation gives CASSPLAEAFF.

This clonotype has just a few counts. The V and J genes are TRBV7-9 and TRBJ2-7, with no clear D. V shed 5 bases and J shed 2 bases, with 4 bases lying between them. The CDR3 consists of 11 residues. CDR1 and CDR2 from the germline V gene are SEHNR and FQNEAQ (reference sequence). CDR3 residues: CASSPAYEQYF. The CDR3 coding sequence is TGTGCCAGCAGCCCCGCCTACGAGCAGTACTTC.

The chain combines TRBV7-8 with TRBJ2-1, with TRBD2 matching over 9 bases. The V gene end was trimmed by 4 bases and the J gene end by 7 bases; junction bases not matched to a gene: 11. Germline CDR1 is SGHVS and CDR2 is FQNEAQ. CDR3 length: 16 amino acids. Written as DNA, the CDR3 is TGTGCCAGCAGCTCCCGGGGTAGCGGGAGTAGTAATGAGCAGTTCTTC. Translated: CASSSRGSGSSNEQFF.

The table lists this clonotype with a few counts. CDR3 in DNA: TGTGCCACTGGGACCCCCGGGGCAGATACGCAGTATTTT. Protein: CATGTPGADTQYF. The gene calls are TRBV10-3 and TRBJ2-3; D may correspond to TRBD1 or TRBD2 (5 bases each). In germline, CDR1 is ENHRY, CDR2 SYGVKD. The length of the CDR3 is 13 residues. Trimming cost V 10 bases and J 4 bases, with 15 bases left between them.

This clonotype turned up a few times. The chain carries TRBV6-5 and TRBJ2-3, with D unresolved. CDR1 is MNHEY, CDR2 SVGAGI, per germline. Trimming shortened V by 6 bases and J by 4 bases, and 20 bases separated the two germline ends. The CDR3 has 16 residues. The CDR3 DNA reads as TGTGCCAGCAGACCTTCTTGGGCGACCTCCCCAGATACGCAGTATTTT. This translates into CASRPSWATSPDTQYF.

This clonotype was seen only a few times. The chain combines TRBV7-8 with TRBJ2-1; D possibly matches TRBD1 or TRBD2 (6 bases each). This CDR3 has 18 amino acids. Trimming took off 5 bases at V and 0 bases at J, with 20 bases between the two ends. CDR1 and CDR2 (germline): SGHVS, FQNEAQ. The CDR3, as DNA: TGTGCCAGCAGCCCGATTTCCGGGGGCATAAGCTCCTACAATGAGCAGTTCTTC. This sequence encodes CASSPISGGISSYNEQFF. The full variable domain, its missing parts supplied by reference TRBV7-8 and TRBJ2-1, is GAGVSQSPRYKVAKRGQDVALRCDPISGHVSLFWYQQALGQGPEFLTYFQNEAQLDKSGLPSDRFFAERPEGSVSTLKIQRTQQEDSAVYLCASSPISGGISSYNEQFFGPGTRLTVL.

This chain uses TRBV29-1 with TRBJ2-1; 7 positions match TRBD1. Germline V lookup: CDR1 SQVTM, CDR2 ANQGSEA. The CDR3 contains 12 residues. The trim removed 8 bases at V and 8 bases at J, leaving 9 bases unmatched. The CDR3 here is CSKRQGTDEQFF. CDR3 DNA sequence: TGCAGCAAAAGACAGGGCACGGATGAGCAGTTCTTC.

A few counts support this clonotype. The chain has TRBV2 and TRBJ1-5, with a tentative D call TRBD1 (5 bases). The V gene's germline CDR1 is SNHLY and CDR2 FYNNEI. This CDR3 region has 14 residues. Trimming took off 6 bases at V and 0 bases at J, with 9 bases between the two ends. CDR3 loop: CASRPDSSNQPQHF. The CDR3 DNA reads TGTGCCAGCAGGCCCGACAGTAGCAATCAGCCCCAGCATTTT. Full variable domain (missing parts from reference TRBV2 and TRBJ1-5): EPEVTQTPSHQVTQMGQEVILRCVPISNHLYFYWYRQILGQKVEFLVSFYNNEISEKSEIFDDQFSVERPDGSNFTLKIRSTKLEDSAMYFCASRPDSSNQPQHFGDGTRLSIL.